This T cell receptor (beta chain) was obtained from a study of blood T cells in healthy people across ages. This clonotype was detected many times. Its antigen is not known. Alongside a J-beta primer mix, a sample-barcoded 5' primer served in a second PCR lasting 7 to 11 cycles. TCRdb passed the 5' RACE reads through MiXCR, listing each CDR3 protein once. Of 1.5 million to 2 million distinct CDR3 sequences listed, roughly 28% were seen once; the top ten hold 7% to 9%. V dropped 4 bases and J dropped 6; count of bases not matched to a gene: 9. CDR1 is MGHRA and CDR2 is YSYEKL in the germline V gene. This CDR3 is built from 14 residues. Study-level points and caveats: Relative to aged donors, long-lived donors carried more naive CD4+ cells and displayed higher diversity. Using unsorted PBMCs precluded a conclusive naive versus antigen-experienced comparison.

The chain links TRBV4-1 to TRBJ2-7; 7 nucleotides agree with TRBD1. The clonotype originates from a woman in her 30s in good health. Material for sequencing was blood. CDR3 protein: CASSPTGIDAEQYF. The CDR3 nucleotides read TGCGCCAGCAGCCCGACAGGGATTGACGCCGAGCAGTACTTC.